This T cell receptor (beta chain) was found in a study of T cells in tuberculosis. Profiling relied on immunoSEQ multiplex PCR, and the TCRdb table lists in-frame clones only, not all of them. The sample contains roughly 60,000 clones, approximately 81% of which appear only once. Germline CDR1 reads LNHDA; CDR2 reads SQIVND (reference sequence). V lost 1 base to trimming and J lost 1 base; unmatched junction nucleotides: 0. The length of the CDR3 is 14 residues. Cells were sorted from thawed PBMC rested overnight and stained with GMM-loaded CD1B tetramer, viability dye and anti-CD3. The CD1B tetramers carried C32 glucose monomycolate purified from Rhodococcus equi.

V and J are TRBV19 and TRBJ2-7; 8 positions match TRBD1. Input material: CD1b-GMM tetramer-negative cells sorted from PBMCs. The sequence was obtained from an adult woman with latent tuberculosis. The CDR3 sequence is CASSIGTGSYEQYF. The CDR3 DNA reads TGTGCCAGTAGTATAGGGACAGGGTCCTACGAGCAGTACTTC.